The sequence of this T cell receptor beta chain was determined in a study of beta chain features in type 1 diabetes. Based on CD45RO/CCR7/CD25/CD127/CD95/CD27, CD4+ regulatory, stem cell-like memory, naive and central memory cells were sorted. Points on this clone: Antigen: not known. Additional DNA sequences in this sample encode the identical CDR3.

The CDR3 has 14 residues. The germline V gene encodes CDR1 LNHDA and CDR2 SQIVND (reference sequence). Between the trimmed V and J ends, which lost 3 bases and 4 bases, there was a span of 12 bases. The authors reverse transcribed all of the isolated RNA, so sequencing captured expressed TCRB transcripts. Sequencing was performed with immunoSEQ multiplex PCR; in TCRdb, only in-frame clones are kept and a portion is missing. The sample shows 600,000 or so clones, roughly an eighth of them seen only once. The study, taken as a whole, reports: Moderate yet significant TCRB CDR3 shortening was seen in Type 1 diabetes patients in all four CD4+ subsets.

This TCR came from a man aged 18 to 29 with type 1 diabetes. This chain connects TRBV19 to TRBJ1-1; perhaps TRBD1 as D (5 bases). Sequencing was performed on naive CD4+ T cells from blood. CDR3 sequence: CASSIGRGGTEAFF. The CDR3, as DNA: TGTGCCAGTAGTATTGGACGTGGGGGCACTGAAGCTTTCTTT.